The 8 T cell receptor beta chains presented below share a single source sample, sequenced in a study of PD-L1 blockade in urothelial cancer. Profiled with immunoSEQ multiplex PCR; TCRdb holds only in-frame clones, not every one. The sample holds roughly 67,000 clones; around 85% are singletons and the top ten take just under 15%. Time point here: pretreatment peripheral blood. This specimen consisted of PBMCs, obtained around atezolizumab (anti-PD-L1) treatment. These receptors all stem from a man aged 60 to 75 with urothelial cancer.

This rearrangement joins TRBV19 to TRBJ1-5, with 10 nucleotides matching TRBD1. V shed 3 bases and J 5 bases; nucleotides not matched to a gene: 7. Germline V gene sequence: CDR1 LNHDA, CDR2 SQIVND (reference sequence). The length of the CDR3 is 16 residues. CDR3: CASSMSTGQGYQPQHF. CDR3 nucleotides: TGTGCCAGTAGTATGTCGACGGGACAGGGGTATCAGCCCCAGCATTTT.

The rearrangement joins TRBV13 to TRBJ2-5; no reliable D call. This CDR3 is 15 amino acids long. Looked up from germline, CDR1 is PRHDT and CDR2 is FYEKMQ (reference sequence). Trimming stripped 5 bases from V and 1 base from J, with 14 bases between. The CDR3, as DNA: TGTGCCAGCAGCAGATTTGACGCGGCCCAAGAGACCCAGTACTTC. Translating it yields CASSRFDAAQETQYF.

This clone was seen once. This chain links TRBV5-5 with TRBJ2-3; D ambiguous. The germline V gene has CDR1 SGHKS and CDR2 YYEKEE (reference sequence). This CDR3 has 15 amino acids. The germline V and J ends were trimmed by 3 bases and 0 bases, with 11 bases remaining between them. The CDR3 DNA reads TGTGCCAGCAGCTACAGTCCTGCTAGCACAGATACGCAGTATTTT. This codes for CASSYSPASTDTQYF.

Concerning this clone: Other DNA sequences in the same sample also yield this CDR3. The rearrangement links TRBV7-9 to TRBJ2-3; the D gene is possibly TRBD1 (5 bases). V shed 5 bases and J shed 3 bases, with 9 bases lying between them. The germline V gene has CDR1 SEHNR and CDR2 FQNEAQ (reference sequence). The length of the CDR3 is 13 residues. CDR3 sequence (DNA): TGTGCCAGCAGCCGAACAGGTACAGATACGCAGTATTTT. It yields the protein CASSRTGTDTQYF.

This clone occurred a few times. V is TRBV7-9 and J is TRBJ1-2; tentatively, D is TRBD1 (5 bases). The germline V and J ends were trimmed by 8 bases and 5 bases, with 9 bases remaining between them. The germline V gene has CDR1 SEHNR and CDR2 FQNEAQ (reference sequence). This CDR3 comprises 11 residues. The CDR3 sequence: CASGRGYGYTF. The CDR3 nucleotides are TGTGCCAGCGGCCGGGGGTATGGCTACACCTTC. The variable domain in full, completed from reference TRBV7-9 and TRBJ1-2, reads DTGVSQNPRHKITKRGQNVTFRCDPISEHNRLYWYRQTLGQGPEFLTYFQNEAQLEKSRLLSDRFSAERPKGSFSTLEIQRTEQGDSAMYLCASGRGYGYTFGSGTRLTVV.

The CDR3 DNA reads as TGTGCCAGCAGCTTGAAAGCAAACTATGGCTACACCTTC. Its translation is CASSLKANYGYTF. The rearrangement joins TRBV5-4 to TRBJ1-2, with unresolved D. The CDR3 is 13 residues long. Deletions cut 1 base from V and 2 bases from J, with 6 bases between. From germline, CDR1 is SGHNT and CDR2 YYREEE (reference sequence).

CDR3 nucleotides: TGTGCCAGCGGCCGGACTAGCGGGGCGTACAATGAGCAGTTCTTC. This gives the protein CASGRTSGAYNEQFF. V usage is TRBV2 and J usage is TRBJ2-1; TRBD2 agrees at 12 bases. The CDR3 is 15 residues long. Germline assignment: CDR1 SNHLY and CDR2 FYNNEI. Trimming took 8 bases from V and 4 from J; bases not matched to a gene: 6. The full variable domain, rest sourced from reference TRBV2 and TRBJ2-1, is EPEVTQTPSHQVTQMGQEVILRCVPISNHLYFYWYRQILGQKVEFLVSFYNNEISEKSEIFDDQFSVERPDGSNFTLKIRSTKLEDSAMYFCASGRTSGAYNEQFFGPGTRLTVL.

The rearrangement uses TRBV5-5 and TRBJ1-2; 8 nucleotides line up with TRBD1. V shed 6 bases, J shed 3 bases, and the junction held 4 bases outside the gene matches. CDR1 and CDR2 (germline): SGHKS, YYEKEE (reference sequence). The CDR3 loop spans 13 amino acids. CDR3 in DNA: TGTGCCAGCAACTTACAGGGGGACTATGGCTACACCTTC. Protein product: CASNLQGDYGYTF.